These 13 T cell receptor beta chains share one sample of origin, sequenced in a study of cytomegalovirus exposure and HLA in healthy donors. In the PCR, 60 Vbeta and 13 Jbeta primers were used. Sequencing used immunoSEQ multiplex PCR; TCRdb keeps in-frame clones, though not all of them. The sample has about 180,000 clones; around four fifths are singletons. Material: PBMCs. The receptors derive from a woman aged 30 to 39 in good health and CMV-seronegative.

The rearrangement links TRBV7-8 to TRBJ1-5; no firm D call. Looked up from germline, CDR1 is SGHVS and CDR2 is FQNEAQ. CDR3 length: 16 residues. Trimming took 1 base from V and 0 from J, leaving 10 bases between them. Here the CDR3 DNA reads TGTGCCAGCAGCTTAGGAGGGCTTTATAGCAATCAGCCCCAGCATTTT. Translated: CASSLGGLYSNQPQHF.

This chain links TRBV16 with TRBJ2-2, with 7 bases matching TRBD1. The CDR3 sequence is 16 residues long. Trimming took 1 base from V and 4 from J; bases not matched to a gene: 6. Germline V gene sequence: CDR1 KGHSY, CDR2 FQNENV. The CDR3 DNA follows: TGTGCCAGCAGCCAATATCAGGGACAGAGCACCGGGGAGCTGTTTTTT. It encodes CASSQYQGQSTGELFF.

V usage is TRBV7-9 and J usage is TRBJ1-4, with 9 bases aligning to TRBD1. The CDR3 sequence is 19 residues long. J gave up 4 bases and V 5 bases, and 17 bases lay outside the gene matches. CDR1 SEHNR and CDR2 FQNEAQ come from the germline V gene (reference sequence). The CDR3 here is CASSPDPVWDRVDNEKLFF. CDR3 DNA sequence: TGTGCCAGCAGCCCCGACCCGGTATGGGACAGGGTGGATAATGAAAAACTGTTTTTT.

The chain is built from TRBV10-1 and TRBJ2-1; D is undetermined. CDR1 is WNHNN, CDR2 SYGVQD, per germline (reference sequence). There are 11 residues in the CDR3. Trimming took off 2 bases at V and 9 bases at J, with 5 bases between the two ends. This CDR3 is CASSENSEQFF. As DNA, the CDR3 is TGCGCCAGCAGTGAGAACTCTGAGCAGTTCTTC.

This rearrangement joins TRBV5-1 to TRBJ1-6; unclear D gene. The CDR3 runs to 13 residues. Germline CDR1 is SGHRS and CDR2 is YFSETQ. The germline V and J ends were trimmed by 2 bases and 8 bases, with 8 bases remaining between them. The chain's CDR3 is CASSFNSDSPLHF. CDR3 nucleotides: TGCGCCAGCAGCTTTAATAGCGATTCACCCCTCCACTTT.

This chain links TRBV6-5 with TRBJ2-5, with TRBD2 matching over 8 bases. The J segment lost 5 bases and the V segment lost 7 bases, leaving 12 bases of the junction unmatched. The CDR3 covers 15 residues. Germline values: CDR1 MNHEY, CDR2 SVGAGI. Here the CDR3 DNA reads TGTGCCAGCAACAAGAGGACTAGCCCCCTGGAGACCCAGTACTTC. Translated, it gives CASNKRTSPLETQYF.

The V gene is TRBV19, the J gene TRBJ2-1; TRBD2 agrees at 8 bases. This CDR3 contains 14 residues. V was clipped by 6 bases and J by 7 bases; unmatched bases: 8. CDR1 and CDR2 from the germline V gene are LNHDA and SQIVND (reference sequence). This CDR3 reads CASRVAGGSNEQFF. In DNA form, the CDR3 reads TGTGCCAGTAGGGTGGCGGGGGGTAGTAATGAGCAGTTCTTC.

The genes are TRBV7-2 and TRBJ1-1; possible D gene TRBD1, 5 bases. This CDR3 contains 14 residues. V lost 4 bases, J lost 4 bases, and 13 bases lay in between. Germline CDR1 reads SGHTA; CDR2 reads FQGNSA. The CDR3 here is CASSSRQGSTEAFF. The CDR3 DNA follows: TGTGCCAGCAGCTCCCGCCAGGGAAGCACTGAAGCTTTCTTT.

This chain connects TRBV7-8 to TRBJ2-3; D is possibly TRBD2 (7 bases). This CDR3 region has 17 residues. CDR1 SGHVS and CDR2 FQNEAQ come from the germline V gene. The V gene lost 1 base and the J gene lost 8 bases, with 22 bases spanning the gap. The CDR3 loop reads CASSLEGGVYAIGTQYF. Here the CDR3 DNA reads TGTGCCAGCAGCTTAGAAGGGGGGGTATACGCTATTGGTACGCAGTATTTT.

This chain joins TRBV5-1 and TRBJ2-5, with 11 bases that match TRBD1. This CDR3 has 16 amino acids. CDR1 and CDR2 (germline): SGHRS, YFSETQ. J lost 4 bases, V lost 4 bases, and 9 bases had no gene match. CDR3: CASSPSGTGGAETQYF. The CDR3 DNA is TGCGCCAGCAGCCCATCCGGGACAGGGGGGGCAGAGACCCAGTACTTC. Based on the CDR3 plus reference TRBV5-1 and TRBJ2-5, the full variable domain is KAGVTQTPRYLIKTRGQQVTLSCSPISGHRSVSWYQQTPGQGLQFLFEYFSETQRNKGNFPGRFSGRQFSNSRSEMNVSTLELGDSALYLCASSPSGTGGAETQYFGPGTRLLVL.

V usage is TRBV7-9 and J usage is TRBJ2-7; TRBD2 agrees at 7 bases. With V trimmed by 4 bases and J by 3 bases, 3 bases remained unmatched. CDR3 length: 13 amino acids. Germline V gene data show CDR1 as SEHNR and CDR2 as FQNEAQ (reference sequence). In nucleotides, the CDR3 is TGTGCCAGCAGCTGGGAGGGAAACTACGAGCAGTACTTC. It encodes CASSWEGNYEQYF.

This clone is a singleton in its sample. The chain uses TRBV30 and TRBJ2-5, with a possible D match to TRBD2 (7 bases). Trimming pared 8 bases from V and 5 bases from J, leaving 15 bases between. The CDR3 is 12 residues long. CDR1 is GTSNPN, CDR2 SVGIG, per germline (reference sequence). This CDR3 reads CAGGRGWETQYF. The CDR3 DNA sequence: TGTGCCGGAGGGAGGGGGTGGGAGACCCAGTACTTC.

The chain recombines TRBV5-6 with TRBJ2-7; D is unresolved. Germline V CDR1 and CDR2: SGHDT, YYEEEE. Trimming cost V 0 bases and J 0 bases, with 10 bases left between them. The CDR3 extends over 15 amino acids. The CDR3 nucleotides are TGTGCCAGCAGCTTGGGGCACGCGGACTCCTACGAGCAGTACTTC. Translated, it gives CASSLGHADSYEQYF. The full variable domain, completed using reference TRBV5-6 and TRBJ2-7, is DAGVTQSPTHLIKTRGQQVTLRCSPKSGHDTVSWYQQALGQGPQFIFQYYEEEERQRGNFPDRFSGHQFPNYSSELNVNALLLGDSALYLCASSLGHADSYEQYFGPGTRLTVT.